This T cell receptor (beta chain) was observed in a study of draining lymph node invasion in breast cancer. Study-level results: Roughly 13-22% of Treg TCRs per tissue were shared with Tconvs.

The CDR3 is made up of 12 amino acids. Germline V lookup: CDR1 SQVTM, CDR2 ANQGSEA. Turning to this clonotype: Its antigen is still unknown. One end of the junction fails to match germline, which may point to a read error.

Memory regulatory T cells were sorted as CD4+ CD45RA- CD25high cells. From the bulk RNA-seq reads, TCRdb called clonotypes with MiXCR, one entry per CDR3 protein. The sample has some 3,100 distinct CDR3 sequences; approximately 45% are singletons. The sample comprised sorted memory Tregs from a lymph node. This chain connects TRBV29-1 to TRBJ2-3; no clear D. The origin of this receptor is a female donor with luminal breast cancer. CDR3 amino acids: CNVAQFTDTQYF. CDR3 bases: TGCAACGTTGCCCAGTTCACAGATACGCAGTATTTT.